This T cell receptor (beta chain) was captured in a study of T cell repertoires in cytomegalovirus infection. Germline values: CDR1 SGHTA, CDR2 FQGNSA. The CDR3 spans 17 residues. The germline V and J ends were trimmed by 4 bases and 0 bases, with 16 bases remaining between them. Findings of the study overall: Dominating the ex vivo response were TCR beta clonotypes that were CMV-specific and HLA-C-restricted.

This clonotype has at least ten counts. What it recognizes is unknown. TCRdb itself ran the reads through MiXCR, one entry per CDR3 protein. The sample holds over 300,000 distinct CDR3 sequences, more than 9% seen once. The TCR sequence derives from a human donor in good health (CMV status not recorded). Some clones in this sample may be carry-over from other donors' samples. V gene TRBV7-2 combines with J gene TRBJ1-5; TRBD1 might be the D (5 bases). The sequenced material came from PBMCs. CDR3 DNA sequence: TGTGCCAGCAGCTCTGGGACTTCCAGGTTTAGCAATCAGCCCCAGCATTTT. It translates to CASSSGTSRFSNQPQHF.